One sample yielded the 9 T cell receptor beta chains listed below, sequenced in a study of beta chain features in type 1 diabetes. Broader study findings: A moderate, significant TCRB CDR3 shortening appeared in type 1 diabetes across four CD4+ subsets.

Their target antigens are unknown. Of the isolated RNA, all was reverse transcribed, and so the sequenced material was expressed TCRB transcripts. The method was immunoSEQ multiplex PCR; TCRdb's version includes in-frame clones alone and lacks a portion of them. The sample lists around 650,000 clones, 9.5% to 15% occurring once. The sample taken for sequencing was naive CD4+ T cells from blood. Receptors were obtained from a young man with type 1 diabetes.

This clone was recorded a few times. V is TRBV10-3 and J is TRBJ2-3; TRBD1 or TRBD2 may be the D gene (5 bases each). Trimming took 0 bases from V and 1 from J, leaving 11 bases between them. This CDR3 is built from 16 residues. Germline CDR1 reads ENHRY; CDR2 reads SYGVKD. The chain's CDR3 is CAISESGPGGTDTQYF. The CDR3 DNA sequence: TGTGCCATCAGTGAGTCGGGACCGGGCGGCACAGATACGCAGTATTTT.

A few counts support this clone. The J gene is TRBJ1-4, the V gene TRBV6-6, with D unclear. The V end lost 5 bases, the J end lost 8 bases, and 15 bases lay between the germline ends. The CDR3 covers 14 residues. Germline CDR1 is MNHNY and CDR2 is SVGAGI (reference sequence). CDR3: CASSPAVVEEKLFF. Here the CDR3 DNA reads TGTGCCAGCAGTCCCGCAGTGGTTGAGGAAAAACTGTTTTTT.

This clone appeared a few times. Other nucleotide sequences from this sample produce the same CDR3. The gene calls are TRBV6-5 and TRBJ2-5; no firm D call. Germline V gene sequence: CDR1 MNHEY, CDR2 SVGAGI. The CDR3 is 12 amino acids. Trimming pared 5 bases from V and 4 bases from J, leaving 8 bases between. The CDR3 coding sequence is TGTGCCAGCAGTGATCCCACAGAGACCCAGTACTTC. Translation: CASSDPTETQYF.

The V and J genes are TRBV7-9 and TRBJ2-5, with D possibly called TRBD1 or TRBD2 (5 bases each). Per germline, CDR1 SEHNR and CDR2 FQNEAQ (reference sequence). V was clipped by 5 bases and J by 5 bases, with 15 bases between them. The length of the CDR3 is 14 residues. The CDR3 DNA is TGTGCCAGCAGCAAATATACGGGGCAGGAGACCCAGTACTTC. Translation gives CASSKYTGQETQYF.

This clone was counted only a few times. Written as DNA, the CDR3 is TGCGCCAGCAGTCAACAGGGGGGACAAAACTTCCGCGTCACAGATACGCAGTATTTT. It translates to CASSQQGGQNFRVTDTQYF. The chain combines TRBV23-1 with TRBJ2-3; possible D gene TRBD1, 7 bases. TRBV23-1 is placed among ORFs of uncertain function. V lost 2 bases to trimming and J lost 2 bases, with 23 bases between them. The CDR3 covers 19 residues.

The chain has TRBV5-4 and TRBJ2-5; no definite D call. The CDR3 runs to 13 residues. From germline, CDR1 is SGHNT and CDR2 YYREEE (reference sequence). Trimming stripped 2 bases from V and 2 bases from J, with 7 bases between. CDR3 sequence: CASSLGEQETQYF. CDR3 nucleotide sequence: TGTGCCAGCAGCTTAGGCGAACAAGAGACCCAGTACTTC.

The chain has TRBV5-1 and TRBJ2-7, with 14 bases lining up with TRBD2. CDR1 and CDR2 from the germline V gene are SGHRS and YFSETQ. Losses at the gene ends were 3 bases for V and 2 bases for J; bases not matched to a gene: 7. CDR3 length: 17 residues. The CDR3 loop reads CASSSGTSGGLTYEQYF. The CDR3 DNA reads TGCGCCAGCAGCTCCGGGACTAGCGGGGGCCTTACCTACGAGCAGTACTTC. Based on the CDR3 plus reference TRBV5-1 and TRBJ2-7, the full variable domain is KAGVTQTPRYLIKTRGQQVTLSCSPISGHRSVSWYQQTPGQGLQFLFEYFSETQRNKGNFPGRFSGRQFSNSRSEMNVSTLELGDSALYLCASSSGTSGGLTYEQYFGPGTRLTVT.

This clone was seen a handful of times. The chain combines TRBV28 with TRBJ2-3; 10 bases line up with TRBD1. J lost 6 bases, V lost 11 bases, and 8 bases had no gene match. This CDR3 has 13 amino acids. Germline loops: CDR1 MDHEN, CDR2 SYDVKM. CDR3 coding DNA: TGTGCCGCCATGACAGGGGGCTGGGATACGCAGTATTTT. Its protein product is CAAMTGGWDTQYF. Variable domain in full (rest from reference TRBV28 and TRBJ2-3): DVKVTQSSRYLVKRTGEKVFLECVQDMDHENMFWYRQDPGLGLRLIYFSYDVKMKEKGDIPEGYSVSREKKERFSLILESASTNQTSMYLCAAMTGGWDTQYFGPGTRLTVL.

This clone has more than one count but fewer than ten. The chain carries TRBV29-1 and TRBJ2-7; a weak D match, TRBD2 (6 bases). Germline V gives CDR1 SQVTM, CDR2 ANQGSEA. There are 12 residues in the CDR3. Trimming left V 4 bases short and J 5 bases short, with 12 bases between. This chain's CDR3 is CSVVVTSNEQYF. CDR3 in DNA: TGCAGCGTTGTGGTGACTAGTAACGAGCAGTACTTC.